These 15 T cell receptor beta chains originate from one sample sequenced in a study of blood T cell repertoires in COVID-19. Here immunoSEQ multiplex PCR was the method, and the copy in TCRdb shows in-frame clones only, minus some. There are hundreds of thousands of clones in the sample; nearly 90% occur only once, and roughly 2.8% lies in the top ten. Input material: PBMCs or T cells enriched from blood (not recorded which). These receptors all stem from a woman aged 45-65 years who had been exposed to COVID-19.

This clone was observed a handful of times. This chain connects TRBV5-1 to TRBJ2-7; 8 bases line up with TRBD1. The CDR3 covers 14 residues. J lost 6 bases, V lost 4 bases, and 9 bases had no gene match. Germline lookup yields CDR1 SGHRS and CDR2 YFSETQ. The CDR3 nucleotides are TGCGCCAGCAGCCTTGGACAGGGAGGTCGCGAGCAGTACTTC. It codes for CASSLGQGGREQYF.

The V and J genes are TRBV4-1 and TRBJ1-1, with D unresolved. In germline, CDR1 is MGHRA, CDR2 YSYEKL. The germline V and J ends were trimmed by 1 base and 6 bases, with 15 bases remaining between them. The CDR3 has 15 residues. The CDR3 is CASSQVGLGSSEAFF. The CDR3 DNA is TGCGCCAGCAGCCAAGTAGGCCTGGGGAGCTCTGAAGCTTTCTTT.

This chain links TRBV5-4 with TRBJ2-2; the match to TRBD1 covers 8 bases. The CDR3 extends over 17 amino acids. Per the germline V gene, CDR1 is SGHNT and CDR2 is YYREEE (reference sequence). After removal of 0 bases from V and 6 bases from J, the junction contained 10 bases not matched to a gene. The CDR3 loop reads CASSLGRTGTVAGELFF. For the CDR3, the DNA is TGTGCCAGCAGCTTGGGGAGGACAGGGACCGTAGCCGGGGAGCTGTTTTTT.

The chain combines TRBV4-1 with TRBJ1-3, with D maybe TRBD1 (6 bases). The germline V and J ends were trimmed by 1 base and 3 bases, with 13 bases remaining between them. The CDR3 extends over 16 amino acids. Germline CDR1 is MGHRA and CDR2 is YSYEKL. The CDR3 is CASSQGPGAFGNTIYF. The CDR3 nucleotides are TGCGCCAGCAGCCAAGGTCCAGGGGCGTTTGGAAACACCATATATTTT.

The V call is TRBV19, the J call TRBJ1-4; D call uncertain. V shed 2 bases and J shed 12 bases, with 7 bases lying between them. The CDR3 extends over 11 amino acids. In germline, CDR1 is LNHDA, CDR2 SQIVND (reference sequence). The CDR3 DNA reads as TGTGCCAGTAGTATACCTGGAGAACTGTTTTTT. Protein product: CASSIPGELFF.

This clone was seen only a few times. CDR3 sequence (DNA): TGTGCCAGCAGCGATCAGGGGTGGCATTCACCCCTCCACTTT. This codes for CASSDQGWHSPLHF. The chain employs TRBV3-1 (or the pseudogene TRBV3-2) and TRBJ1-6; D may be TRBD1 (6 bases). Germline CDR1 reads LGHDT; CDR2 reads YNNKEL (reference sequence). CDR3 length equals 14 residues. V lost 5 bases to trimming and J lost 8 bases, with 13 bases between them.

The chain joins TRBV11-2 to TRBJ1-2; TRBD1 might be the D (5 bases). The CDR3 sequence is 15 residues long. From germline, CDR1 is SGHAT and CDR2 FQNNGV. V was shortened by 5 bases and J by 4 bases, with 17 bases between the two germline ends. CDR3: CASSPLVGVTYGYTF. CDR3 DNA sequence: TGTGCCAGCAGCCCTCTTGTAGGGGTGACCTATGGCTACACCTTC.

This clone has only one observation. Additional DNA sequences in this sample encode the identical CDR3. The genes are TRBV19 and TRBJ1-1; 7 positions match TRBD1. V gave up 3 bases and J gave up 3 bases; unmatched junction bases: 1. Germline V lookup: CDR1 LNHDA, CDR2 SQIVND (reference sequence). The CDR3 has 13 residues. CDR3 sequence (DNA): TGTGCCAGTAGTATCGACAGGGACACTGAAGCTTTCTTT. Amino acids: CASSIDRDTEAFF.

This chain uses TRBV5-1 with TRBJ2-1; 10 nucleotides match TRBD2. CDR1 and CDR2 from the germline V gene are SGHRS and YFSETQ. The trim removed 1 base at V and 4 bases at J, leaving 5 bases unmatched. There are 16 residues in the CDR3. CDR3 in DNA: TGCGCCAGCAGCTTGATAGCGGGGGGCGATTACAATGAGCAGTTCTTC. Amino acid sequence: CASSLIAGGDYNEQFF.

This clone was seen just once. The CDR3 here is CASSSGQENNEQFF. CDR3 DNA sequence: TGTGCCAGCAGCTCGGGACAGGAAAACAATGAGCAGTTCTTC. V usage is TRBV11-3 and J usage is TRBJ2-1, with 8 bases lining up with TRBD1. The germline CDR1 and CDR2 sequences are SGHNT and YENEEA. The J segment lost 5 bases and the V segment lost 4 bases, leaving 4 bases of the junction unmatched. The CDR3 loop spans 14 amino acids.

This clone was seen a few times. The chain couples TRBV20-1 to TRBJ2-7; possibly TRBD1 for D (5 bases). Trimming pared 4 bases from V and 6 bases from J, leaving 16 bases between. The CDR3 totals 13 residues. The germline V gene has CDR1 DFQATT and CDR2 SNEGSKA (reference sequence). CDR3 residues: CSANEPWGSEQYF. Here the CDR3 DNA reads TGCAGTGCTAATGAGCCTTGGGGCTCCGAGCAGTACTTC.

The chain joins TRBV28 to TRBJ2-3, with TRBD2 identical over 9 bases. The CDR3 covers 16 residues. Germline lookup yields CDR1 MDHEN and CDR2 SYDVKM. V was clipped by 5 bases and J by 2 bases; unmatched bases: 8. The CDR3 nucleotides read TGTGCCAGCAGTCTCCTAGCGGGGAGATACACAGATACGCAGTATTTT. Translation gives CASSLLAGRYTDTQYF.

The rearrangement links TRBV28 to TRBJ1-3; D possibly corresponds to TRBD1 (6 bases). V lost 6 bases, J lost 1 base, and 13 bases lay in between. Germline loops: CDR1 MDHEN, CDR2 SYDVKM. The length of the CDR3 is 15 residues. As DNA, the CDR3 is TGTGCCAGCAGCAAAAACAGGGCTTCTGGAAACACCATATATTTT. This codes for CASSKNRASGNTIYF.

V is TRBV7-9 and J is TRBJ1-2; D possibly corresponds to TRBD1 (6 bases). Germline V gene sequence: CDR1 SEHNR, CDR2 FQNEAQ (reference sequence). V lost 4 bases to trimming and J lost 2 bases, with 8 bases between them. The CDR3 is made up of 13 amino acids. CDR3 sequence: CASSSQGNYGYTF. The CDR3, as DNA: TGTGCCAGCAGCTCGCAGGGGAACTATGGCTACACCTTC. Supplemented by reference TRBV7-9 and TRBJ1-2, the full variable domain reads DTGVSQNPRHKITKRGQNVTFRCDPISEHNRLYWYRQTLGQGPEFLTYFQNEAQLEKSRLLSDRFSAERPKGSFSTLEIQRTEQGDSAMYLCASSSQGNYGYTFGSGTRLTVV.

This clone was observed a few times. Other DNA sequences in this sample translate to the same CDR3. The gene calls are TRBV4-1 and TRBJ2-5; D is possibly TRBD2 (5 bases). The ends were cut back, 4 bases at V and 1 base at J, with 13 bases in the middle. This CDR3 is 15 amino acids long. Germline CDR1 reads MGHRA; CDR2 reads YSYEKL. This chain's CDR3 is CASSPGRGAQETQYF. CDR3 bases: TGCGCCAGCAGCCCTGGCCGGGGTGCCCAAGAGACCCAGTACTTC.